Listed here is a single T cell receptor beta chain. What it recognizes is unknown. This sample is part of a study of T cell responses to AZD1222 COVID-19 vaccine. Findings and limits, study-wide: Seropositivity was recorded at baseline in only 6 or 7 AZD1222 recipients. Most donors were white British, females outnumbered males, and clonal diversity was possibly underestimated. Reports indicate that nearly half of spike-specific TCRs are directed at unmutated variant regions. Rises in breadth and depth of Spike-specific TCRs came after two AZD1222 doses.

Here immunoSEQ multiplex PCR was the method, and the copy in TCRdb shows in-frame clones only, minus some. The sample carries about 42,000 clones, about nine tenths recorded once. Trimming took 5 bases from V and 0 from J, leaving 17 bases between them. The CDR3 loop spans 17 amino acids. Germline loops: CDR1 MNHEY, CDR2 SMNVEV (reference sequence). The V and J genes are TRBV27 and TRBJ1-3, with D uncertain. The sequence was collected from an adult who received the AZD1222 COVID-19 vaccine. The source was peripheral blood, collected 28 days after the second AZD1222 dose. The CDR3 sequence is CASSPKYGLSSGNTIYF. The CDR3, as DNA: TGTGCCAGCAGTCCTAAGTATGGCCTTAGCTCTGGAAACACCATATATTTT.